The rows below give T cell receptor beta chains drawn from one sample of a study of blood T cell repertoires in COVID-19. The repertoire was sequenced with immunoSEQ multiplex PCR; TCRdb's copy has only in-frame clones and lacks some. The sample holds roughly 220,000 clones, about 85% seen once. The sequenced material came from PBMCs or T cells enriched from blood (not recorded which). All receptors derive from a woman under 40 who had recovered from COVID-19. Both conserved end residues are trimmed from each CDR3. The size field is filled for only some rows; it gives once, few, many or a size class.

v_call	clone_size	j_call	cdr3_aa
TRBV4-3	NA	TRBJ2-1	ASSKDNLGSNEQF
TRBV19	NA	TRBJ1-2	ASSISTNYGYT
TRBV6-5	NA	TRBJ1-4	ASSKTGGTNEKLF
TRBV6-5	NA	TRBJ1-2	ASSYGDREGYT
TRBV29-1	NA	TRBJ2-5	SVGPGLAGEGTQY
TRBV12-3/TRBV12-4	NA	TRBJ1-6	ASRPGHNSPLH
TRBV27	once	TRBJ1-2	ASSLSGAVGYT
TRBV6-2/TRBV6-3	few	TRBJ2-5	ASSPTGTSGYQETQY
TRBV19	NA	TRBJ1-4	ASSIQTVLF
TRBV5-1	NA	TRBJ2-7	ASSPNPMTRDRGQDEQY
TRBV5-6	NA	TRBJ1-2	ASITGGHYGYT
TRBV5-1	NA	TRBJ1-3	ASSSTPQGVRNTIY
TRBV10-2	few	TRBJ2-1	ASSDPAGGYNEQF
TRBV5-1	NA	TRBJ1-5	ASSPLGGHQPQH
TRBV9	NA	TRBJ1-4	ASSDRGHGANEKLF